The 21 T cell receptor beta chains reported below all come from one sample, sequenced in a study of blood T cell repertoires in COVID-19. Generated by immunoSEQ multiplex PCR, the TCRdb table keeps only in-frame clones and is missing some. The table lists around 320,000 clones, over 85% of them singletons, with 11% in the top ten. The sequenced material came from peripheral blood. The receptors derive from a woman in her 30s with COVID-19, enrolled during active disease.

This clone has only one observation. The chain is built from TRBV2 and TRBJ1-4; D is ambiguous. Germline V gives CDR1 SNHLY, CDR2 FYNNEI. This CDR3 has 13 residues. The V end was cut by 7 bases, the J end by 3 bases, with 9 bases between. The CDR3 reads CASMGTPNEKLFF. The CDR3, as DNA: TGTGCCAGCATGGGCACTCCTAATGAAAAACTGTTTTTT.

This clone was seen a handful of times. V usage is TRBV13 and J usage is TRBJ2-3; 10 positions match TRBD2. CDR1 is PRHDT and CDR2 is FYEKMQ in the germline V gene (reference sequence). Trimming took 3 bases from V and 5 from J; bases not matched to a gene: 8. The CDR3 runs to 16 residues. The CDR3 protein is CASSFSGTSEEDTQYF. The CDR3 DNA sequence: TGTGCCAGCAGCTTCTCTGGGACTAGCGAGGAAGATACGCAGTATTTT.

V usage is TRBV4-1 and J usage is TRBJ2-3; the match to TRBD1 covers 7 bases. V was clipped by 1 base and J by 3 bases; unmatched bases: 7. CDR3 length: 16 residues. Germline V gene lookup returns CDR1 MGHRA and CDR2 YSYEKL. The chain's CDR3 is CASSQATDRRTDTQYF. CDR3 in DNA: TGCGCCAGCAGCCAAGCAACGGACAGGCGGACAGATACGCAGTATTTT.

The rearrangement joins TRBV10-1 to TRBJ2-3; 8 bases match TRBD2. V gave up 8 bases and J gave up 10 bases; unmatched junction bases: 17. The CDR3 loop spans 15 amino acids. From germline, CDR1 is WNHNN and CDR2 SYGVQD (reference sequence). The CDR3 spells CASSEKGPAGAAQYF. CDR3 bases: TGCGCCAGCTCCGAAAAGGGTCCAGCGGGGGCTGCGCAGTATTTT.

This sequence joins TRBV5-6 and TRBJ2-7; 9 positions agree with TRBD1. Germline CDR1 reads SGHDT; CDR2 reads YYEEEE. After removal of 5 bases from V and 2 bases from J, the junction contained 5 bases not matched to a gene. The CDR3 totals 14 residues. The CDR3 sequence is CASSWTGDPYEQYF. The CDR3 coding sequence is TGTGCCAGCAGTTGGACAGGGGATCCCTACGAGCAGTACTTC.

CDR3 bases: TGTGCCAGCAGTTTACCCCTACAGGGTCGCACTGAAGCTTTCTTT. This sequence encodes CASSLPLQGRTEAFF. The chain is built from TRBV28 and TRBJ1-1; weak D call: TRBD1 (6 bases). Trimming pared 2 bases from V and 4 bases from J, leaving 14 bases between. The germline V gene encodes CDR1 MDHEN and CDR2 SYDVKM. This CDR3 is built from 15 residues.

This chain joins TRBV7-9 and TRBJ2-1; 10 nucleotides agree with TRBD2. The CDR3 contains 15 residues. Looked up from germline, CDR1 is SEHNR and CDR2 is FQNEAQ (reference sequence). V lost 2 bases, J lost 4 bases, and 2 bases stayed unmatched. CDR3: CASSLSSGGYNEQFF. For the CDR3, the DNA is TGTGCCAGCAGCTTAAGTAGCGGGGGGTACAATGAGCAGTTCTTC.

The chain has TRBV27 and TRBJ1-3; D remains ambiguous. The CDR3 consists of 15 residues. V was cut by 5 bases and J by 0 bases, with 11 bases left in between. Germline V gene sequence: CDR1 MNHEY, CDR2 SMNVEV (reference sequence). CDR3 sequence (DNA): TGTGCCAGCAGTATGGCAGGATCCTCTGGAAACACCATATATTTT. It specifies CASSMAGSSGNTIYF.

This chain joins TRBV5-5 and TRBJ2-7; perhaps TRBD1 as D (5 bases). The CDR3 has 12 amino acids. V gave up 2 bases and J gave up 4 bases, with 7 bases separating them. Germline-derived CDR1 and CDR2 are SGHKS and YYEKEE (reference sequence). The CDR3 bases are TGTGCCAGCAGCTTTAGGGGTTACGAGCAGTACTTC. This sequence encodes CASSFRGYEQYF.

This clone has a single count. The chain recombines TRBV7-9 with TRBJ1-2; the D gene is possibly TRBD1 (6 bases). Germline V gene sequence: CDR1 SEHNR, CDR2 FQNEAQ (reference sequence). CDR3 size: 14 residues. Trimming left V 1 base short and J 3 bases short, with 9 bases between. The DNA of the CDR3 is TGTGCCAGCAGCTTAGTAGGGACACACTATGGCTACACCTTC. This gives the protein CASSLVGTHYGYTF.

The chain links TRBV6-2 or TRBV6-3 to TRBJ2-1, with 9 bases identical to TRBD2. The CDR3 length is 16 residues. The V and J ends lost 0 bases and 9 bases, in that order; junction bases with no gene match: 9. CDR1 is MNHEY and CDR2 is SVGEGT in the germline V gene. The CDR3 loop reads CASSYSLRGGASEQFF. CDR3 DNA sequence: TGTGCCAGCAGTTACTCTTTACGCGGGGGGGCCAGTGAGCAGTTCTTC.

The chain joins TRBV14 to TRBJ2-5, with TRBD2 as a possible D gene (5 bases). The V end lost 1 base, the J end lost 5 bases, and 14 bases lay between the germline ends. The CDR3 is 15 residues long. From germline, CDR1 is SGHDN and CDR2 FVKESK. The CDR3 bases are TGTGCCAGCAGCCAAGTGAGGGCTTTAGTTGAGACCCAGTACTTC. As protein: CASSQVRALVETQYF.

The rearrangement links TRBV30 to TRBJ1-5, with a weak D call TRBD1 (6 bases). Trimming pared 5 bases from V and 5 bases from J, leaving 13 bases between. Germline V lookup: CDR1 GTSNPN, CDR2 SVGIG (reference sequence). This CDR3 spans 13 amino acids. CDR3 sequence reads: CAWGLQGDQPQHF. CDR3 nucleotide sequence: TGTGCCTGGGGTCTACAGGGAGATCAGCCCCAGCATTTT. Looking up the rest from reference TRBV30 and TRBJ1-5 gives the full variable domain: SQTIHQWPATLVQPVGSPLSLECTVEGTSNPNLYWYRQAAGRGLQLLFYSVGIGQISSEVPQNLSASRPQDRQFILSSKKLLLSDSGFYLCAWGLQGDQPQHFGDGTRLSIL.

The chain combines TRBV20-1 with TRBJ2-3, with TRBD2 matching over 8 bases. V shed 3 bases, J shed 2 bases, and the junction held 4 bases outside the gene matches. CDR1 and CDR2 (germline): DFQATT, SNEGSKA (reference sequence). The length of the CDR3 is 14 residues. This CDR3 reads CSASSGVHTDTQYF. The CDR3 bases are TGCAGTGCTAGTAGCGGGGTCCACACAGATACGCAGTATTTT.

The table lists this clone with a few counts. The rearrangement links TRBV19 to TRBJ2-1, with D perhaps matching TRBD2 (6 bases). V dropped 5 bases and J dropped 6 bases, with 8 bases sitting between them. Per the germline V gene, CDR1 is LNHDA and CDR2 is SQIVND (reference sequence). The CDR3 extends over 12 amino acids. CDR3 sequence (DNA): TGTGCCAGTAGTTGGGGGGTCAATGAGCAGTTCTTC. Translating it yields CASSWGVNEQFF.

The CDR3: CSAAGDGYTF. The CDR3 DNA reads TGCAGTGCTGCAGGGGATGGCTACACCTTC. The rearrangement joins TRBV20-1 to TRBJ1-2; D might be TRBD1 (6 bases). V lost 5 bases and J lost 6, with 7 bases in between. This CDR3 is 10 amino acids long. Germline-derived CDR1 and CDR2 are DFQATT and SNEGSKA (reference sequence).

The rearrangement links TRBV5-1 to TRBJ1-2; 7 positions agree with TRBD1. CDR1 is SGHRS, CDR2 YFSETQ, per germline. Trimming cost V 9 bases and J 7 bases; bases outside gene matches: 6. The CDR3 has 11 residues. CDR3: CATEGAGGYTF. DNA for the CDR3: TGCGCCACCGAGGGGGCGGGTGGCTACACCTTC.

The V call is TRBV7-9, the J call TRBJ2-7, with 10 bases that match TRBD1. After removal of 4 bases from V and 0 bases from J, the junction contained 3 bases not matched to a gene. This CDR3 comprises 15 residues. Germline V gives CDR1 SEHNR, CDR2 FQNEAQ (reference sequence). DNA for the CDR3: TGTGCCAGCAGCTCGAGGACAGGGGGCTCCTACGAGCAGTACTTC. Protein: CASSSRTGGSYEQYF. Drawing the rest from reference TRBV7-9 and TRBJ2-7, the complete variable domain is DTGVSQNPRHKITKRGQNVTFRCDPISEHNRLYWYRQTLGQGPEFLTYFQNEAQLEKSRLLSDRFSAERPKGSFSTLEIQRTEQGDSAMYLCASSSRTGGSYEQYFGPGTRLTVT.

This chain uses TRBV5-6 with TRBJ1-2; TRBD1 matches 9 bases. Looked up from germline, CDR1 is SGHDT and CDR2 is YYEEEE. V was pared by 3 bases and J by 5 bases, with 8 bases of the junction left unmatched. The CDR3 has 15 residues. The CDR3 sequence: CASSSYRGRRYGYTF. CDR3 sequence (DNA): TGTGCCAGCAGCTCATACAGGGGGCGCAGATATGGCTACACCTTC.

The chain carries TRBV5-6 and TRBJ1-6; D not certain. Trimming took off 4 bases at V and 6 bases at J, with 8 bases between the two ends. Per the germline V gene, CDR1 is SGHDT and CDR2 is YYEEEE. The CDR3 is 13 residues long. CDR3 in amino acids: CASSEQFNSPLHF. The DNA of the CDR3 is TGTGCCAGCAGCGAACAGTTTAATTCACCCCTCCACTTT.

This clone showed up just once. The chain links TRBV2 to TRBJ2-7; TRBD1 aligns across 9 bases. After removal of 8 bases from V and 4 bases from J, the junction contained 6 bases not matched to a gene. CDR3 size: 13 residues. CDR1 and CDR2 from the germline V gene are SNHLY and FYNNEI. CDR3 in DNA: TGTGCCAGCCGACACAGGGGGCTATACGAGCAGTACTTC. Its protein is CASRHRGLYEQYF.